This TCR beta chain was recorded in a study of cytomegalovirus exposure and HLA in healthy donors. The PCR employed 60 Vbeta primers together with 13 Jbeta primers. Data came from immunoSEQ multiplex PCR; TCRdb stores just in-frame clones and leaves some out. The data show 180,000 or so clones, approximately 70% seen once. Points from the study as a whole: Earlier analysis looked at TCR beta V segments, and most were productive about 90% or about 30% of the time. Only CMV serostatus was available as immune exposure information. HLA alleles were associated with 16,951 TCR beta sequences in a later analysis at 0.05 false discovery rate.

Trimming shortened V by 0 bases and J by 0 bases, and 5 bases separated the two germline ends. CDR1 is SGHNT and CDR2 is YYREEE in the germline V gene (reference sequence). The CDR3 runs 14 residues. This clone has a handful of counts. Its antigen remains unknown. The chain carries TRBV5-4 and TRBJ2-3; D not certain. This clonotype was obtained from a human donor in good health. The specimen sequenced was PBMCs. CDR3 amino acids: CASSLGASTDTQYF. Written as DNA, the CDR3 is TGTGCCAGCAGCTTGGGGGCCAGCACAGATACGCAGTATTTT. Full variable domain (outside the CDR3, taken from reference TRBV5-4 and TRBJ2-3): ETGVTQSPTHLIKTRGQQVTLRCSSQSGHNTVSWYQQALGQGPQFIFQYYREEENGRGNFPPRFSGLQFPNYSSELNVNALELDDSALYLCASSLGASTDTQYFGPGTRLTVL.